This T cell receptor beta chain was captured in a study of technical replicates of blood from a handful of donors. The data were produced by immunoSEQ multiplex PCR, yet TCRdb's version contains in-frame clones alone and is incomplete. The profile covers nearly 80,000 clones, with about nine tenths appearing a single time and 0.3% to 0.45% taken by the ten largest. Germline V CDR1 and CDR2: MNHNS, SASEGT. With V trimmed by 11 bases and J by 6 bases, 8 bases remained unmatched. The CDR3 sequence is 13 residues long. The genes are TRBV6-1 and TRBJ2-1, with 9 bases lining up with TRBD1. Input material: T cells isolated from PBMCs. The source is a human donor in good health. CDR3 protein: CAGGTGLGNEQFF. The CDR3 DNA reads as TGTGCCGGGGGGACAGGGCTTGGCAATGAGCAGTTCTTC.